This T cell receptor beta chain was profiled in a study of cytomegalovirus exposure and HLA in healthy donors. The PCR used 60 Vbeta and 13 Jbeta primers. The protocol was immunoSEQ multiplex PCR, while the TCRdb copy is restricted to in-frame clones and leaves out a portion. The sample table sets out over 110,000 clones. This sequence was found in a male donor in good health and CMV-seronegative. Sequenced: PBMCs.

Here the CDR3 reads CASSPSPGLDRETQYF. The CDR3 DNA follows: TGTGCCAGCTCCCCATCCCCCGGGCTGGACAGAGAGACCCAGTACTTC. The rearrangement links TRBV18 to TRBJ2-5; D might be TRBD1 (6 bases). The V and J ends lost 6 bases and 4 bases respectively, with 21 bases between them. The germline V gene encodes CDR1 KGHSH and CDR2 LQKENI. The CDR3 is 16 amino acids.